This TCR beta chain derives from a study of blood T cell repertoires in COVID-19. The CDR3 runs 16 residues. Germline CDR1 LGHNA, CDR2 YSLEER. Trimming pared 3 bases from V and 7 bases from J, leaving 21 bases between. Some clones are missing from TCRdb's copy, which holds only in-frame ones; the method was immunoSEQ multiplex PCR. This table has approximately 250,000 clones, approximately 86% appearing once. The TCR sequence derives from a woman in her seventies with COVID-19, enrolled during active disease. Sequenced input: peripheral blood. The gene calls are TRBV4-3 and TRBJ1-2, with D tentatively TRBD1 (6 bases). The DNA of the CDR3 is TGCGCCAGCAGCCATTCCCGGGACACCTCTCGGGCTGGCTACACCTTC. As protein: CASSHSRDTSRAGYTF.